The 10 T cell receptor beta chains reported below all come from one sample, sequenced in a study of identical twins. TCRdb itself ran the 5' RACE reads through MiXCR, one entry per CDR3 protein. Found here are 550,000 to 700,000 distinct CDR3 sequences, about 20% of them singletons; the top ten hold around 4.5%. The data also belong to a second study, concerning T cells expressing NK-cell markers.

The specimen sequenced was PBMCs. The receptors shown here come from a woman aged 18-29 years in good health.

CDR3 DNA sequence: TGCAGTGTTAACAAACCTAGCGGGAGGATGGGAAATGAGCAGTTCTTC. This codes for CSVNKPSGRMGNEQFF. This sequence joins TRBV20-1 and TRBJ2-1; 11 nucleotides agree with TRBD2. In germline, CDR1 is DFQATT, CDR2 SNEGSKA (reference sequence). J gave up 7 bases and V 7 bases, and 15 bases lay outside the gene matches. This CDR3 is 16 amino acids long.

CDR3 sequence: CASSEANPMEETQYF. The CDR3, as DNA: TGTGCCAGCAGTGAGGCTAACCCCATGGAAGAGACCCAGTACTTC. V gene TRBV2 combines with J gene TRBJ2-5; D is undetermined. The CDR3 has 15 amino acids. Germline CDR1 SNHLY, CDR2 FYNNEI. Trimming took 3 bases from V and 3 from J, leaving 14 bases between them. Supplemented by reference TRBV2 and TRBJ2-5, the full variable domain reads EPEVTQTPSHQVTQMGQEVILRCVPISNHLYFYWYRQILGQKVEFLVSFYNNEISEKSEIFDDQFSVERPDGSNFTLKIRSTKLEDSAMYFCASSEANPMEETQYFGPGTRLLVL.

This clonotype has a handful of counts. This chain joins TRBV10-3 and TRBJ2-1; D gene ambiguous. Germline loops: CDR1 ENHRY, CDR2 SYGVKD. CDR3 length: 13 residues. Between the trimmed V and J ends, which lost 4 bases and 4 bases, there was a span of 8 bases. CDR3 nucleotides: TGTGCCATCAGTGTGGACCTATACAATGAGCAGTTCTTC. Its translation is CAISVDLYNEQFF.

Ten or more counts support this clonotype. The V and J genes are TRBV10-3 and TRBJ2-1; 9 bases are shared with TRBD2. V lost 0 bases, J lost 1 base, and 1 base stayed unmatched. The CDR3 runs to 16 residues. CDR1 and CDR2 from the germline V gene are ENHRY and SYGVKD. DNA of the CDR3: TGTGCCATCAGTGAGTCTAGCGGGAGATCCTACAATGAGCAGTTCTTC. Protein sequence: CAISESSGRSYNEQFF.

This clonotype was counted only a few times. DNA of the CDR3: TGTGCCAGCAGTCGACCAACTAGCGGGGGGGCGAATGAGCAGTTCTTC. Its protein product is CASSRPTSGGANEQFF. The chain uses TRBV6-1 and TRBJ2-1; TRBD2 aligns across 13 bases. Trimming took 5 bases from V and 7 from J; bases not matched to a gene: 8. This CDR3 contains 16 residues. CDR1 is MNHNS and CDR2 is SASEGT in the germline V gene.

This clonotype was found many times. The chain uses TRBV20-1 and TRBJ2-1; weak D call: TRBD2 (6 bases). Deletions cut 6 bases from V and 4 bases from J, with 16 bases between. The CDR3 extends over 14 amino acids. Per germline, CDR1 DFQATT and CDR2 SNEGSKA (reference sequence). CDR3 sequence (DNA): TGCAGTGCGCCGGTGCTAGCGACTTACAATGAGCAGTTCTTC. It translates to CSAPVLATYNEQFF.

The chain is built from TRBV4-3 and TRBJ2-2; 10 nucleotides line up with TRBD2. The CDR3 covers 16 residues. CDR1 is LGHNA, CDR2 YSLEER, per germline. J was trimmed by 4 bases and V by 2 bases; bases with no gene match: 4. The CDR3 DNA reads as TGCGCCAGCAGCCAAAGCGGGAGGGCGCCCACCGGGGAGCTGTTTTTT. As protein: CASSQSGRAPTGELFF.

The V and J genes are TRBV27 and TRBJ2-2; 10 nucleotides line up with TRBD2. The J segment lost 6 bases and the V segment lost 5 bases, leaving 9 bases of the junction unmatched. The CDR3 has 16 residues. The germline gives CDR1 MNHEY, CDR2 SMNVEV (reference sequence). The CDR3: CASSVQRGGLPGELFF. The CDR3 DNA reads as TGTGCCAGCAGTGTTCAGCGGGGGGGGTTACCCGGGGAGCTGTTTTTT.

The sample holds a few counts of this clonotype. V usage is TRBV12-3 or TRBV12-4 and J usage is TRBJ1-6; D is undetermined. This CDR3 is built from 11 residues. Deletions cut 3 bases from V and 15 bases from J, with 9 bases between. For the CDR3, the DNA is TGTGCCAGCAGTTTGGGGTACGGCCTCCACTTT. Its translation: CASSLGYGLHF.

V and J are TRBV5-4 and TRBJ2-5; the D gene is possibly TRBD2 (5 bases). Between the trimmed V and J ends, which lost 3 bases and 2 bases, there was a span of 14 bases. The V gene's germline CDR1 is SGHNT and CDR2 YYREEE (reference sequence). CDR3 length: 15 amino acids. The DNA of the CDR3 is TGTGCCAGCAGCTCGGACGAGGGCGGACAAGAGACCCAGTACTTC. It yields the protein CASSSDEGGQETQYF.